A selection of T cell receptor beta chains follows, all from one sample in a study of blood T cell repertoires in COVID-19. Assay used: immunoSEQ multiplex PCR; TCRdb lists only in-frame clones, some missing. The sample includes 66,000 or so clones, roughly 77% of them seen just once. Sequencing was performed on peripheral blood. The origin of the receptors is a human donor in a cohort sampled during active COVID-19. The CDR3 runs from the conserved cysteine through the conserved F or W. A D gene is named only where the DNA matches it firmly. A clone size is listed for some rows: how often the clone was seen (once, few, many), or a class if it is expanded.

J	D	size	V	DNA	CDR3
TRBJ1-6	.	.	TRBV21-1	TGTGCCAGCAGCTGTGGGACAGGGTCACTCACCCTCCACTTT	CASSCGTGSLTLHF
TRBJ2-3	TRBD2	.	TRBV7-3	TGTGCCAGCAGCCCTTTAGCGGGAGGCACAGATACGCAGTATTTT	CASSPLAGGTDTQYF
TRBJ2-3	TRBD1	.	TRBV9	TGTGCCAGCAGCGTAGTCGGACAGGGGGGAACGCAGTATTTT	CASSVVGQGGTQYF
TRBJ2-7	TRBD2	.	TRBV28	TGTGCCAGCAGTTCGGCGGGGGTCGCCTACGAGCAGTACTTC	CASSSAGVAYEQYF
TRBJ2-7	.	.	TRBV30	TGTGCCTGGAGTGTACTGGGGCAGGGTGTGAGCTACGAGCAGTACTTC	CAWSVLGQGVSYEQYF
TRBJ2-2	.	.	TRBV7-9	TGTGCCAGCAGCTTAGACCGGCGGGTTCACGGGGAGCTGTTTTTT	CASSLDRRVHGELFF
TRBJ2-7	TRBD2	.	TRBV30	TGTGCCTGGAGTTCCCAGACAGCGGGGTTCTCCTACGAGCAGTACTTC	CAWSSQTAGFSYEQYF
TRBJ1-5	TRBD1	.	TRBV18	TGTGCCATCAGGACAGGGCTGAGATATAGCAATCAGCCCCAGCATTTT	CAIRTGLRYSNQPQHF
TRBJ2-7	TRBD1	.	TRBV7-9	TGTGCCAGCAGCCCACAGGGGCGCGAGCAGTACTTC	CASSPQGREQYF
TRBJ2-5	.	.	TRBV20-1	TGCAGTGCCGGCCAAGAGACCCAGTACTTC	CSAGQETQYF
TRBJ1-5	.	.	TRBV18	TGTGCCAGCTCAGTCGGACAGAATCAGCCCCAGCATTTT	CASSVGQNQPQHF
TRBJ2-7	TRBD2	.	TRBV11-2	TGTGCCAGCAGCTTTCAGGCGGGACTAGCGAAAACCTACGAGCAGTACTTC	CASSFQAGLAKTYEQYF
TRBJ1-6	.	once	TRBV7-2	TGTGCCAGCAGCCCCGGTGGGCCACCCCTCCACTTT	CASSPGGPPLHF
TRBJ2-7	.	.	TRBV7-9	TGTGCCAGCAGCCAGGGTTCCTGGGAGCAGTACTTC	CASSQGSWEQYF
TRBJ2-7	TRBD2	.	TRBV28	TGTGCCAGCAGTTTTAAGCGGGAGGGTTCCTACGAGCAGTACTTC	CASSFKREGSYEQYF
TRBJ1-6	.	.	TRBV25-1	TGTGCCAGCAGTGCCCGGGACTATAATTCACCCCTCCACTTT	CASSARDYNSPLHF